This is a list of T cell receptor beta chains from one sample in a study of cytomegalovirus exposure and HLA in healthy donors. Assay: immunoSEQ multiplex PCR; the TCRdb copy retains only in-frame clones and omits some. The repertoire holds approximately 150,000 clones, with about 74% as singletons. Sequenced sample: PBMCs. The receptors originated from a woman in her 40s in good health and CMV-seronegative. Each CDR3 is given with its conserved first and last residue. A D gene is named only where the DNA matches it firmly. Expanded clones are given a class, and other clones once, few, many or no size at all.

J	V	D	size	DNA	CDR3
TRBJ2-5	TRBV7-6	TRBD2	.	TGTGCCAGCAGCTTACGCTCTCGGTCCAAAGCGGGGGGCGACCAAGAGACCCAGTACTTC	CASSLRSRSKAGGDQETQYF
TRBJ2-4	TRBV5-1	.	.	TGCGCCAGCAGCCGCTTGCCAGGGAACATTCAGTACTTC	CASSRLPGNIQYF
TRBJ1-1	TRBV2	.	.	TGTGCCAGCAGTGCCGTGACGGGGAACACTGAAGCTTTCTTT	CASSAVTGNTEAFF
TRBJ1-2	TRBV28	.	.	TGTGCCAGCACCTCCCGTGGAGCACCTAACTATGGCTACACCTTC	CASTSRGAPNYGYTF
TRBJ2-4	TRBV11-2	TRBD2	.	TGTGCCAGCAGGTCGCGGGAGGGCCGGGACATTCAGTACTTC	CASRSREGRDIQYF
TRBJ2-1	TRBV15	TRBD2	once	TGTGCCACCAGCGCGGGAGAGGCTAATGAGCAGTTCTTC	CATSAGEANEQFF
TRBJ2-3	TRBV2	TRBD1	.	TGTGCCAGCACGTGGCAGGGGGCTAGGGATACGCAGTATTTT	CASTWQGARDTQYF
TRBJ1-2	TRBV29-1	TRBD1	.	TGCAGCGTCGAGCGGGACAGGATGGGAGTTAGTGGCTACACCTTC	CSVERDRMGVSGYTF
TRBJ2-2	TRBV1	.	once	TGCACCAGCAGCCAAGATAAGATCGGCGGGGAGCTGTTTTTT	CTSSQDKIGGELFF
TRBJ1-5	TRBV19	TRBD1	.	TGTGCCAGTAGTCGGACAGGCCATAGCAATCAGCCCCAGCATTTT	CASSRTGHSNQPQHF
TRBJ2-1	TRBV7-2	TRBD1	.	TGTGCCAGCAGCTTAACCGTTAGGGACAGGGGATTCTTC	CASSLTVRDRGFF
TRBJ1-2	TRBV6-5	.	.	TGTGCCAGCAGTTACTCGTTACGTAGCTATGGCTACACCTTC	CASSYSLRSYGYTF
TRBJ2-5	TRBV13	TRBD1	.	TGTGCCAGCAGCTTAAGGCCAGGGGGCGACCAAGAGACCCAGTACTTC	CASSLRPGGDQETQYF